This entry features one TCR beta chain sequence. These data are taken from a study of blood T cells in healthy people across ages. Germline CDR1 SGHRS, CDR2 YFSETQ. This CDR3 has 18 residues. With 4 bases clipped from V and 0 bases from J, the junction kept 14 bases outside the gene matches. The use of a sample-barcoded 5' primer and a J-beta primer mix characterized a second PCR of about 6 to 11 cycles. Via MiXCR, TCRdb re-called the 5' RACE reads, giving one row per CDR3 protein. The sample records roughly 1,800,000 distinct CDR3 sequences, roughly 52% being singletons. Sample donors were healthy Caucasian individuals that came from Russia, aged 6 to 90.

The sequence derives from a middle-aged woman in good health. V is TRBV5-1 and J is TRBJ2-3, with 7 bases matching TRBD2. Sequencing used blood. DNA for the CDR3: TGCGCCAGCAGCAAAAACGCGGGACTATTGGCTAGCACAGATACGCAGTATTTT. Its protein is CASSKNAGLLASTDTQYF.